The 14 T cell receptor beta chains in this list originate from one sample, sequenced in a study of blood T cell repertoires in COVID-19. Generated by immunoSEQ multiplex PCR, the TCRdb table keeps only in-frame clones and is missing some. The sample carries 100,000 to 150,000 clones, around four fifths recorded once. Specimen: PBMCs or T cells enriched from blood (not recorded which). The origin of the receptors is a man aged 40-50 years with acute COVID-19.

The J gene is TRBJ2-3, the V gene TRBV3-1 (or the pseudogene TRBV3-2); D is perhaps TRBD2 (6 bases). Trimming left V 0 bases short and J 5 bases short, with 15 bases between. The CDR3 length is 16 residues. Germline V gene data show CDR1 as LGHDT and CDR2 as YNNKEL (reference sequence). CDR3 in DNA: TGTGCCAGCAGCCAAGAAACGGGGGTCGTGGAAGATACGCAGTATTTT. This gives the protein CASSQETGVVEDTQYF.

The chain's CDR3 is CASNNQQGGEQFF. In nucleotides, the CDR3 is TGTGCCAGCAACAATCAACAGGGGGGTGAGCAGTTCTTC. The rearrangement links TRBV7-3 to TRBJ2-1; 8 bases align to TRBD1. Germline V gene lookup returns CDR1 SGHTA and CDR2 FQGTGA. The V segment lost 7 bases and the J segment 9 bases; nucleotides outside the gene matches: 8. This CDR3 contains 13 residues.

The CDR3 reads CATGSGYGYTF. The CDR3 DNA is TGTGCCACCGGGTCCGGCTATGGCTACACCTTC. The chain joins TRBV25-1 to TRBJ1-2, with unresolved D. Germline V gene lookup returns CDR1 MGHDK and CDR2 SYGVNS. Trimming pared 10 bases from V and 4 bases from J, leaving 10 bases between. CDR3 length: 11 amino acids.

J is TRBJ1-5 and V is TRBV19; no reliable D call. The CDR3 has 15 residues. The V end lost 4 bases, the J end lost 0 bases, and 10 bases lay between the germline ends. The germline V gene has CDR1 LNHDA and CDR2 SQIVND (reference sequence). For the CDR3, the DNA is TGTGCCAGTAGTAGGCAGGCGCATAGCAATCAGCCCCAGCATTTT. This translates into CASSRQAHSNQPQHF.

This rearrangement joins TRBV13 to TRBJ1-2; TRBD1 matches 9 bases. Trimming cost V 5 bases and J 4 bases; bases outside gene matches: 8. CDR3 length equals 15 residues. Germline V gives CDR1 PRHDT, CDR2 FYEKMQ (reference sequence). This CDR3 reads CASSTSGTGSYGYTF. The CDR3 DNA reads TGTGCCAGCAGCACCTCCGGGACAGGGTCCTATGGCTACACCTTC.

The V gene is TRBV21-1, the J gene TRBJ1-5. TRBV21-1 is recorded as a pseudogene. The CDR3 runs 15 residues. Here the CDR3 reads CASSALGGAQQPQHF. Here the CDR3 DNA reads TGTGCCAGCAGCGCCCTCGGGGGGGCCCAACAGCCCCAGCATTTT.

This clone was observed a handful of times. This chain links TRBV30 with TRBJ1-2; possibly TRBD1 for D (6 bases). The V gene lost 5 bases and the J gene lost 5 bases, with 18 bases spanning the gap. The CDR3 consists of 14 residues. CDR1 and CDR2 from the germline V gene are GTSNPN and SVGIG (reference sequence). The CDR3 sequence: CAWSPPGAPYGYTF. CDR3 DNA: TGTGCCTGGTCCCCCCCAGGGGCTCCTTATGGCTACACCTTC.

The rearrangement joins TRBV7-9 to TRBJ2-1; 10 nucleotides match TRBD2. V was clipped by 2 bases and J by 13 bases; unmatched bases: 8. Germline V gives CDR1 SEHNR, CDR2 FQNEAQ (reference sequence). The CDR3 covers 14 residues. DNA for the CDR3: TGTGCCAGCAGCTTACCTAGCGGGGGACTAGGACAGTTCTTC. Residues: CASSLPSGGLGQFF.

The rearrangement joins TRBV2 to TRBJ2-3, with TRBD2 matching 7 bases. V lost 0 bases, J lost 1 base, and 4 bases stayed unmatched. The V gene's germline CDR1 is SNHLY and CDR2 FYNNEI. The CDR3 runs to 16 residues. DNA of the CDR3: TGTGCCAGCAGTGAAGCTGAGCTAGCGGGCACAGATACGCAGTATTTT. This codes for CASSEAELAGTDTQYF.

The CDR3 nucleotides are TGTGCCAGCAGCCTAAAGACTAGCGGGGGGATCAACACAGATACGCAGTATTTT. Protein: CASSLKTSGGINTDTQYF. The chain employs TRBV7-8 and TRBJ2-3, with 13 bases that match TRBD2. Germline CDR1 reads SGHVS; CDR2 reads FQNEAQ. J lost 2 bases, V lost 5 bases, and 10 bases had no gene match. CDR3 length: 18 amino acids.

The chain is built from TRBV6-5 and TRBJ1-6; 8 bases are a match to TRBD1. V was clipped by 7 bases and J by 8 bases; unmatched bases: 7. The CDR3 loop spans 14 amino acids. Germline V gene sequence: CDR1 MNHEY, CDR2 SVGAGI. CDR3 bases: TGTGCCAGCACCTCAGACAGGGGCGATTCACCCCTCCACTTT. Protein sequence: CASTSDRGDSPLHF.

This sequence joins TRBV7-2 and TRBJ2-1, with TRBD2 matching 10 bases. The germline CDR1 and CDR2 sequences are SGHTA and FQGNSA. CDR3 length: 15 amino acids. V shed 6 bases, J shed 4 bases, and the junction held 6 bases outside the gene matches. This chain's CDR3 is CASSIAGGVYNEQFF. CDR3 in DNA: TGTGCCAGCAGTATAGCGGGAGGAGTATACAATGAGCAGTTCTTC.

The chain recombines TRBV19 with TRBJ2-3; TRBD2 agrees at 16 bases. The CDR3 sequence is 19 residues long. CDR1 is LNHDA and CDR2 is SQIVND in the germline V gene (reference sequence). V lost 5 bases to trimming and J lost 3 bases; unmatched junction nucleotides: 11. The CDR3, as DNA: TGTGCCAGTAGTTTTGCGGGGACTAGCGGGGGGGCCGTAACAGATACGCAGTATTTT. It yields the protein CASSFAGTSGGAVTDTQYF.

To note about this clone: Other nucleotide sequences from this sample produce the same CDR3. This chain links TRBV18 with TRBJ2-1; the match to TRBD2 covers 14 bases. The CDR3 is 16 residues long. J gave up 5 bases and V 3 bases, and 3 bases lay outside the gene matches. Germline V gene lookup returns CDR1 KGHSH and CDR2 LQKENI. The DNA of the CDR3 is TGTGCCAGCTCACCCCCGGGACTAGCGGGGGACAATGAGCAGTTCTTC. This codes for CASSPPGLAGDNEQFF.